This TCR beta chain was obtained from a study of control samples from healthy donors and cancer patients. Assay: immunoSEQ multiplex PCR; the TCRdb copy retains only in-frame clones and omits some. The sample lists some 140,000 clones, more than 85% occurring once. The CDR3 consists of 14 residues. Trimming stripped 4 bases from V and 1 base from J, with 10 bases between. The germline V gene has CDR1 SGHTA and CDR2 FQGTGA. This receptor was taken from a woman in her twenties or thirties in good health. The material sequenced was blood. This sequence joins TRBV7-3 and TRBJ1-1, with unresolved D. CDR3 sequence (DNA): TGTGCCAGCAGCTCTCTGGGGTCGAACACTGAAGCTTTCTTT. It translates to CASSSLGSNTEAFF.